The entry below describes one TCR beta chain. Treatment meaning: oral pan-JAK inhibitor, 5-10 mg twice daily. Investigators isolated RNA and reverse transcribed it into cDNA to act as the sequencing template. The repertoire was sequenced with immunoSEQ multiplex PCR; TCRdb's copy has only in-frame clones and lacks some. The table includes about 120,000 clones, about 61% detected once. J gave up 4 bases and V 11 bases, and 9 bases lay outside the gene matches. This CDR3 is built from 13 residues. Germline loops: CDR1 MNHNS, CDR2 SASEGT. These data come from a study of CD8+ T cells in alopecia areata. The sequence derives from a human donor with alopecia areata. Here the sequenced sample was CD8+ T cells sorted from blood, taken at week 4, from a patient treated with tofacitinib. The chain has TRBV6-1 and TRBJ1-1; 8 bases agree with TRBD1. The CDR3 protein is CAGQTGGGTEAFF. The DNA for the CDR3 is TGTGCCGGACAAACAGGGGGGGGCACTGAAGCTTTCTTT.